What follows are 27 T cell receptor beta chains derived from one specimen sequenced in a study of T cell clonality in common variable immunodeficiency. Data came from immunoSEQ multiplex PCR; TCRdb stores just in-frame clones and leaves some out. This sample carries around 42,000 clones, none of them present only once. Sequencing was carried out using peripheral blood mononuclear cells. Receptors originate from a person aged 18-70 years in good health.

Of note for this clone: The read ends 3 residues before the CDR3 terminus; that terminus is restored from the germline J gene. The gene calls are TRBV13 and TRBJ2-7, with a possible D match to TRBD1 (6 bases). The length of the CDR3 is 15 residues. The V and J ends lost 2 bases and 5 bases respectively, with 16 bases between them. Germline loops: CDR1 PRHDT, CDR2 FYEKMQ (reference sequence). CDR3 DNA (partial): TGTGCCAGCAGCTTACTAGGGACAACGTATGACGAG. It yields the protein CASSLLGTTYDE. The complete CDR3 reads CASSLLGTTYDEQYF.

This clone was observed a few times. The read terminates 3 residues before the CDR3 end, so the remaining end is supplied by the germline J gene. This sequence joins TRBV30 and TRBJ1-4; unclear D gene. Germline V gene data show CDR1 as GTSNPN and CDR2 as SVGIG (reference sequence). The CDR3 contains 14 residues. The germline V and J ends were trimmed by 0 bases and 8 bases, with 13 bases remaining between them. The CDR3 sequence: CAWSVAGSGEKLFF. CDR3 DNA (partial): TGTGCCTGGAGTGTAGCGGGGAGTGGGGAAAAA. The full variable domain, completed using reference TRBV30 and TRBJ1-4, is SQTIHQWPATLVQPVGSPLSLECTVEGTSNPNLYWYRQAAGRGLQLLFYSVGIGQISSEVPQNLSASRPQDRQFILSSKKLLLSDSGFYLCAWSVAGSGEKLFFGSGTQLSVL.

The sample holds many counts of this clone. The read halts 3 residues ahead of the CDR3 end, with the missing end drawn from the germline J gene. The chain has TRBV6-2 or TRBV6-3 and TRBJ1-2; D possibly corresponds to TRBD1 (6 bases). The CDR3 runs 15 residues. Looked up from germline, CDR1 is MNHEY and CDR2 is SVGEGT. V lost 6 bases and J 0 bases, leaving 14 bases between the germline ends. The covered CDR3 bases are TGTGCCAGCAGACTGGGGGCCGGGACTAACTATGGC. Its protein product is CASRLGAGTNYG. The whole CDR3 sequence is CASRLGAGTNYGYTF.

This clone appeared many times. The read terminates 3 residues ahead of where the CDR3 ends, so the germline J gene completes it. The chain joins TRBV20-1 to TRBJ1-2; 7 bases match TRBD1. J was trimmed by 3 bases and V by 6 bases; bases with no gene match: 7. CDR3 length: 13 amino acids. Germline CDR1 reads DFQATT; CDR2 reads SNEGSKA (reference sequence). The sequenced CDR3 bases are TGCAGTGCGCGGACAGGAACCGACTATGGC. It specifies CSARTGTDYG. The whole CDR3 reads CSARTGTDYGYTF.

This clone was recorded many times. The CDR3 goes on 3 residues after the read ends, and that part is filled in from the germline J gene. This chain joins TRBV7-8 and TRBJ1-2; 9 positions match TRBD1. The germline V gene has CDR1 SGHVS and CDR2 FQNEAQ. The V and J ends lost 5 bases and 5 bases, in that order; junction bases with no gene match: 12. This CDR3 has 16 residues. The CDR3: CASSLRTGDRPYGYTF. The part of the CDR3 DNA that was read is TGTGCCAGCAGCCTCCGGACAGGGGATCGGCCGTATGGC.

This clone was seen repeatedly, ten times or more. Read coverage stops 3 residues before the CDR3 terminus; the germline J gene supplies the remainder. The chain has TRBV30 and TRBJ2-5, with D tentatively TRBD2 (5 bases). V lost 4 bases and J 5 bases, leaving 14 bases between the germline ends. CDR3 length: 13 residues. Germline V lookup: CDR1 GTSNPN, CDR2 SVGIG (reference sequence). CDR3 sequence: CAWNRGTTETQYF. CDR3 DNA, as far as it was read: TGTGCCTGGAATCGGGGTACCACGGAGACC. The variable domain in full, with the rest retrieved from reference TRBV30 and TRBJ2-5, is SQTIHQWPATLVQPVGSPLSLECTVEGTSNPNLYWYRQAAGRGLQLLFYSVGIGQISSEVPQNLSASRPQDRQFILSSKKLLLSDSGFYLCAWNRGTTETQYFGPGTRLLVL.

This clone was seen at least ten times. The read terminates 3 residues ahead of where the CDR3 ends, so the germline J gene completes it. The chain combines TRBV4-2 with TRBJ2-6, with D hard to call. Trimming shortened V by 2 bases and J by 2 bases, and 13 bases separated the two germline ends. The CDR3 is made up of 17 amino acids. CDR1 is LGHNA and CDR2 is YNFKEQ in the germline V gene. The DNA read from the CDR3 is TGTGCCAGCAGCCAAAACTATCGGGTAACTGGGGCCAACGTC. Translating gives CASSQNYRVTGANV. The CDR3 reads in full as CASSQNYRVTGANVLTF.

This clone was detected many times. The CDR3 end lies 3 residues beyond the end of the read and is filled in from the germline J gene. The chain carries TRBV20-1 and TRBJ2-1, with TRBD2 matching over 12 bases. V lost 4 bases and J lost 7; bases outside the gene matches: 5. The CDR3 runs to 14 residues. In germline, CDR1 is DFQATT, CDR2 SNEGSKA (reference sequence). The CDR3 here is CSAMTSGRDNEQFF. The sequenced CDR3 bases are TGCAGTGCTATGACTAGCGGGAGAGATAATGAG.

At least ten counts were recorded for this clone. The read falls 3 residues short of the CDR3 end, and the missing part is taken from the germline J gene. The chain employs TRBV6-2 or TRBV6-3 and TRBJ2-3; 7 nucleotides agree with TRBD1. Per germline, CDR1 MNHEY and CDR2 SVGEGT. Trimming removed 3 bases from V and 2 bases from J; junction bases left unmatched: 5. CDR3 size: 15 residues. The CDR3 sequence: CASSYEGGATDTQYF. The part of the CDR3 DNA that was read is TGTGCCAGCAGTTATGAAGGGGGCGCCACAGATACG.

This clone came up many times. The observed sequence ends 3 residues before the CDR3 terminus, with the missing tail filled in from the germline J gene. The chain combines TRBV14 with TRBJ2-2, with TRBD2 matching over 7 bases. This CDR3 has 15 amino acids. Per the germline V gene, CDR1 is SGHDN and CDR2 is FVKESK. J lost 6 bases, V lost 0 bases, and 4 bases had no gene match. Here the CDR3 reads CASSQEAGESGELFF. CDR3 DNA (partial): TGTGCCAGCAGCCAAGAGGCGGGGGAGTCCGGGGAG.

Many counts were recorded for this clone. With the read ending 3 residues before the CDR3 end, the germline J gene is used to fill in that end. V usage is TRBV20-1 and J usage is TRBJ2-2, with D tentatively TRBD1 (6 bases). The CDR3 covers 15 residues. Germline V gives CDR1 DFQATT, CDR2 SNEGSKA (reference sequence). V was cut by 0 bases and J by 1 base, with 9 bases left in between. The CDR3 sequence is CSARDGQWNTGELFF. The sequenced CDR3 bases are TGCAGTGCTAGAGATGGACAGTGGAACACCGGGGAG.

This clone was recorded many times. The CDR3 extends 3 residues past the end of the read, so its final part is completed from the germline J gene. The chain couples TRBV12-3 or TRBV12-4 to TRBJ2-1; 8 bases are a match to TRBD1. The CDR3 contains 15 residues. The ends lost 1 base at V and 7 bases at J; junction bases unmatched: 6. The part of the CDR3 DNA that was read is TGTGCCAGCAGTTTAGAGACAGGGGTTGGAAATGAG. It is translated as CASSLETGVGNE. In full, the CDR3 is CASSLETGVGNEQFF.

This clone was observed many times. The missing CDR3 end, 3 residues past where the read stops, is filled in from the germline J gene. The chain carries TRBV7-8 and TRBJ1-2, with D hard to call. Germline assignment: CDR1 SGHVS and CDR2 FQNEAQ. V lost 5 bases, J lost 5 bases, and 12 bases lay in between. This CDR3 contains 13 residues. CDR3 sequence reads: CASSHSLSYGYTF. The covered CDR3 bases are TGTGCCAGCAGCCACAGCCTCTCATATGGC.

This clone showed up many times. The CDR3 sequence is CASSLRASAGELFF. CDR3 DNA (partial): TGTGCCAGCAGCTTAAGGGCTAGCGCCGGGGAG. The V and J genes are TRBV7-3 and TRBJ2-2; D perhaps matches TRBD2 (6 bases). Sequencing ends 3 residues short of the CDR3 end; the germline J gene provides the rest. There are 14 residues in the CDR3. Germline values: CDR1 SGHTA, CDR2 FQGTGA. Trimming shortened V by 1 base and J by 6 bases, and 9 bases separated the two germline ends.

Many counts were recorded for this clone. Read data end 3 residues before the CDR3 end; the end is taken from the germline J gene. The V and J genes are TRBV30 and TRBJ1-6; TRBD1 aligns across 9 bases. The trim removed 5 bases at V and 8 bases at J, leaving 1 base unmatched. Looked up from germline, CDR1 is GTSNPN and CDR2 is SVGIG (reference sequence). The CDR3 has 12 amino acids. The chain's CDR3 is CAWGQGYSPLHF. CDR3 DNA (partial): TGTGCCTGGGGACAGGGGTATTCACCC. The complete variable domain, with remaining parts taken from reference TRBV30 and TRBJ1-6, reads SQTIHQWPATLVQPVGSPLSLECTVEGTSNPNLYWYRQAAGRGLQLLFYSVGIGQISSEVPQNLSASRPQDRQFILSSKKLLLSDSGFYLCAWGQGYSPLHFGNGTRLTVT.

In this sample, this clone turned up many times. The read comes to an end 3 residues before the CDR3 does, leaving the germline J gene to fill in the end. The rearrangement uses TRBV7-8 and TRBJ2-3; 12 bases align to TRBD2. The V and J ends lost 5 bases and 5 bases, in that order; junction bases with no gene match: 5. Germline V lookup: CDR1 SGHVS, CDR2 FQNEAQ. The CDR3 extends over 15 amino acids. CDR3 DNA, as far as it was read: TGTGCCAGCAGCAAGACTAGCGGGGGCGGAGATACG. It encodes CASSKTSGGGDT. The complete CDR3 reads CASSKTSGGGDTQYF.

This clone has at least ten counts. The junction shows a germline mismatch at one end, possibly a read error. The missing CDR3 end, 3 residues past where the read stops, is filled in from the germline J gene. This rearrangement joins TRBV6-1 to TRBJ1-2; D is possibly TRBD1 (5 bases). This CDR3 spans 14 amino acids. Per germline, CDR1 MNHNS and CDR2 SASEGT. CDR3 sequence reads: CASNEGADYYGYTF. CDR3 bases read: TGTGCCAGCAATGAAGGGGCGGACTACTATGGC.

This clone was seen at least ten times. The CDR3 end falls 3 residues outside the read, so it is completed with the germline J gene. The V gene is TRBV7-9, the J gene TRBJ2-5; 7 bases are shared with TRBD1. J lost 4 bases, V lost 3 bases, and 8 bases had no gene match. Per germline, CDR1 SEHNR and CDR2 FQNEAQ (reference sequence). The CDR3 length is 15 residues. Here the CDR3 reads CASSLGQSGPETQYF. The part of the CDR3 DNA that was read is TGTGCCAGCAGCTTGGGACAGTCCGGACCAGAGACC.

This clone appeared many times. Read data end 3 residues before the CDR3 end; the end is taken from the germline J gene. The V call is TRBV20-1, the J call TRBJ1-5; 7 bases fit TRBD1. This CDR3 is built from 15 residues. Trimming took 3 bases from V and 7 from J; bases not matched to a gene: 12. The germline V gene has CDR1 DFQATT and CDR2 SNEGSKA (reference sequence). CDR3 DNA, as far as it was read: TGCAGTGCTAGCGGACAGGTCGGGGCTCAGCAGCCC. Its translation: CSASGQVGAQQP. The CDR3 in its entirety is CSASGQVGAQQPQHF.

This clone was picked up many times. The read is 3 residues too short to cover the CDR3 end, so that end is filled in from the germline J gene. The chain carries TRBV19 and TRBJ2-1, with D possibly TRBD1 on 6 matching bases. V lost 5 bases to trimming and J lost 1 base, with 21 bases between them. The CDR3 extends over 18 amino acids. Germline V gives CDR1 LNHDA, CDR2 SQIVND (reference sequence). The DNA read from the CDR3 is TGTGCCAGTAGTGTTCGAGGGCAGGGGATGGGATCCTACAATGAG. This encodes CASSVRGQGMGSYNE. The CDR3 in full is CASSVRGQGMGSYNEQFF.

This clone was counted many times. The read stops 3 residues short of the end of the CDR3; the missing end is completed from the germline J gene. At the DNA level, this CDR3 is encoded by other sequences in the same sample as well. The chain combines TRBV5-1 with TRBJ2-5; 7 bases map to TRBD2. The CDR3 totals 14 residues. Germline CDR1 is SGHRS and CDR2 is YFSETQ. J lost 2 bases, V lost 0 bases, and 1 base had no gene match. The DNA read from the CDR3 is TGCGCCAGCAGCTTGGGGGGGGGACAAGAGACC. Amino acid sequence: CASSLGGGQET. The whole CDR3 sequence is CASSLGGGQETQYF.

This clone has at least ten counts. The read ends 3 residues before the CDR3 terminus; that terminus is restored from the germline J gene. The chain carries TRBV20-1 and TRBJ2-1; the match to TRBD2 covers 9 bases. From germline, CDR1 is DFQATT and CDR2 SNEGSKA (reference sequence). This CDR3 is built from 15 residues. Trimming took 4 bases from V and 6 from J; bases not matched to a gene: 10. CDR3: CSATKGTSRINEQFF. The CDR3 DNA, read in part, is TGCAGTGCTACGAAAGGGACTAGCCGGATCAATGAG.

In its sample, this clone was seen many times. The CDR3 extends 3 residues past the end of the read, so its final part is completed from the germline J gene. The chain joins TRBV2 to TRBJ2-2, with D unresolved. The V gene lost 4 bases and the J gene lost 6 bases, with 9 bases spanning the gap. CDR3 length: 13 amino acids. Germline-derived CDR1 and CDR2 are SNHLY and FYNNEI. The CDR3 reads CASSGYKSGELFF. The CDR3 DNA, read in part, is TGTGCCAGCAGTGGTTACAAATCCGGGGAG.

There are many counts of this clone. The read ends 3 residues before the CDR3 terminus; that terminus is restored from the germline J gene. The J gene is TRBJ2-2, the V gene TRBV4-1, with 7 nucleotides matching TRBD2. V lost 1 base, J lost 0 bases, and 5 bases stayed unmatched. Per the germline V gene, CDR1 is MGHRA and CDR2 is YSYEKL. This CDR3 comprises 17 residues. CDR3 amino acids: CASSQVERGANTGELFF. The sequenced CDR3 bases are TGCGCCAGCAGCCAAGTCGAGCGGGGCGCGAACACCGGGGAG.

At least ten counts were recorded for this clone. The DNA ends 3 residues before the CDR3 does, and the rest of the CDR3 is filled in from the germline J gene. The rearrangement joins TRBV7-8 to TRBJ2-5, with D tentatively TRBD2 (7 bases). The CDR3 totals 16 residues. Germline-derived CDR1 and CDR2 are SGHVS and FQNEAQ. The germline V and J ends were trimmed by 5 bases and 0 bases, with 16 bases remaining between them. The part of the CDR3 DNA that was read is TGTGCCAGCAGCCACGGGGGGCAGGGCGACCAAGAGACC. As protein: CASSHGGQGDQET. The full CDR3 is CASSHGGQGDQETQYF.

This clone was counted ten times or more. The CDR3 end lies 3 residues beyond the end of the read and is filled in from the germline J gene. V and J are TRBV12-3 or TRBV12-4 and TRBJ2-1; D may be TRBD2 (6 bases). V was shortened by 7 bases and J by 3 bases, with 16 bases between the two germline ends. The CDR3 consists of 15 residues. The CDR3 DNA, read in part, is TGTGCCAGCATCCAAGGAGGGCCGAACTACAATGAG. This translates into CASIQGGPNYNE. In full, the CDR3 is CASIQGGPNYNEQFF.

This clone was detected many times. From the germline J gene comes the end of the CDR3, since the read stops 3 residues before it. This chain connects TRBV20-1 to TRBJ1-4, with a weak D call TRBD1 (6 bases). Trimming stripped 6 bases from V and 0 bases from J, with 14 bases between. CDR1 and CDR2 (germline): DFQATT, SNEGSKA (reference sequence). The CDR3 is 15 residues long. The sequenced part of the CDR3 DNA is TGCAGTGCAAGGGGGGGGTTTGCAACTAATGAAAAA. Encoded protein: CSARGGFATNEK. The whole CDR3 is CSARGGFATNEKLFF.